This T cell receptor (beta chain) was sequenced for a study of PD-1 blockade in mismatch repair-deficient tumors. Findings of the study overall: Rapid post-treatment expansion, then contraction, generally preceding radiologic response, marked tumor-resident clones.

V was trimmed by 0 bases and J by 5 bases, leaving 26 bases between them. Germline lookup yields CDR1 SGDLS and CDR2 YYNGEE. The CDR3 runs to 19 residues. TCRdb's copy holds only in-frame clones and misses some; the assay was immunoSEQ multiplex PCR. The table shows around 100,000 clones, with 82% occurring only once. Every patient had mismatch repair deficiency by PCR or immunohistochemistry. TCR sequencing covered a few patients who responded to pembrolizumab. As for this clone: Its antigen is as yet unknown.

Sequenced material: peripheral blood, taken 36 weeks after starting pembrolizumab. This sequence originates from an adult with mismatch repair-deficient cancer. The chain couples TRBV9 to TRBJ1-2; the D gene is possibly TRBD1 (6 bases). CDR3 DNA: TGTGCCAGCAGCGTAGTTGGAGGAGACAGGTCTATTAGGGATTATGGCTACACCTTC. Amino acid sequence: CASSVVGGDRSIRDYGYTF. Full variable domain (outside the CDR3, taken from reference TRBV9 and TRBJ1-2): DSGVTQTPKHLITATGQRVTLRCSPRSGDLSVYWYQQSLDQGLQFLIQYYNGEERAKGNILERFSAQQFPDLHSELNLSSLELGDSALYFCASSVVGGDRSIRDYGYTFGSGTRLTVV.